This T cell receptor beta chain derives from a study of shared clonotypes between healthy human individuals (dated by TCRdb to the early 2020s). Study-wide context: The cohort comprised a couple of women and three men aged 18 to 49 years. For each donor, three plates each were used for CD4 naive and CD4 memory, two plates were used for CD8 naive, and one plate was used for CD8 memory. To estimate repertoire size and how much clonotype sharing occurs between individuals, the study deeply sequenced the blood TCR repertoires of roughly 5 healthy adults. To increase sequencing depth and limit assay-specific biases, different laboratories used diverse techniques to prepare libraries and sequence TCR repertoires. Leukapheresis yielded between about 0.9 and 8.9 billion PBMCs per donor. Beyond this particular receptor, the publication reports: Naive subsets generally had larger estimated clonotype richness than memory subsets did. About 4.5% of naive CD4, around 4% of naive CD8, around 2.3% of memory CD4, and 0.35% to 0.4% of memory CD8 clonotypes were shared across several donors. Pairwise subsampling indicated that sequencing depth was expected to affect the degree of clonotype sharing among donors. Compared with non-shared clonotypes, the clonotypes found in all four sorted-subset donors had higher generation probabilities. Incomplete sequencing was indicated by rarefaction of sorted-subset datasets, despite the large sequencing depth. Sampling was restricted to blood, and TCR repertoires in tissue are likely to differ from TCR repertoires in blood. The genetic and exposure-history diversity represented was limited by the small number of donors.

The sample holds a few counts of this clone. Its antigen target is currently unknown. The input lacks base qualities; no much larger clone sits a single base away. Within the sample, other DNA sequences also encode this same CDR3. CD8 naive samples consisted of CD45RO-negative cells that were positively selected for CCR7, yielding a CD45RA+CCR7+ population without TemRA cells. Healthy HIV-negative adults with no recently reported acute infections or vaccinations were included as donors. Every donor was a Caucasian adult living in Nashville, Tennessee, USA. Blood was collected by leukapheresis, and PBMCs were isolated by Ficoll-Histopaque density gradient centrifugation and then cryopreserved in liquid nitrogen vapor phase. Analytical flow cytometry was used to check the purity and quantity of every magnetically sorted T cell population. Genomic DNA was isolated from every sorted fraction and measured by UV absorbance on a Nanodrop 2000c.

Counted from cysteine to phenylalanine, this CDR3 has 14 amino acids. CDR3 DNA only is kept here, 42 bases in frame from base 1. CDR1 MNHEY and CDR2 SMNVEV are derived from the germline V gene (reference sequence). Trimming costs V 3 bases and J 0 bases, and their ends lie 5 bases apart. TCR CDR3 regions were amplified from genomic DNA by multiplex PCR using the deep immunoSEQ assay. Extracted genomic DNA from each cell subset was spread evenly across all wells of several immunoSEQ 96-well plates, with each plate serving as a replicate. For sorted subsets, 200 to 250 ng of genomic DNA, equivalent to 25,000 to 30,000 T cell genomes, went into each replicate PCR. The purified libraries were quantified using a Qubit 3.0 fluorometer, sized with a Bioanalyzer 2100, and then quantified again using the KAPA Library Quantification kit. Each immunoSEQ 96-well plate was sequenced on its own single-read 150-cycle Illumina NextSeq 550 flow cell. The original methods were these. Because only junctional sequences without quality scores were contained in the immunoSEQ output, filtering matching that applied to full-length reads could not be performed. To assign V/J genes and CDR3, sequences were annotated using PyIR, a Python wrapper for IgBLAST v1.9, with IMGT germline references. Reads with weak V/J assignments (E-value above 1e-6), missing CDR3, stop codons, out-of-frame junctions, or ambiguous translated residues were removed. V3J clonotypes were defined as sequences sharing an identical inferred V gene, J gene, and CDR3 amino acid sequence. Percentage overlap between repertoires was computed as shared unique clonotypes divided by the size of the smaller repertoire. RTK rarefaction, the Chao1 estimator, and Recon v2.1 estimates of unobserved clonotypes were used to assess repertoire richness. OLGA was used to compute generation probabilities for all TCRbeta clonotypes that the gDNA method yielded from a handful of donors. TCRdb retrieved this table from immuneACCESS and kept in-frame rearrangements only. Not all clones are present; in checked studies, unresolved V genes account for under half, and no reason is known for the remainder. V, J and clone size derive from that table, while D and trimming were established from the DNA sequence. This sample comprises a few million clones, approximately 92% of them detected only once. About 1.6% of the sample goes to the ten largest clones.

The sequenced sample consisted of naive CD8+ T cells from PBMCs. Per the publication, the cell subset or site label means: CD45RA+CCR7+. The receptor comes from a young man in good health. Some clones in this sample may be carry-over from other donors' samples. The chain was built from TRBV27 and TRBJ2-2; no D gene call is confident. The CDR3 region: CASSLLANTGELFF. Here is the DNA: TGTGCCAGCAGTTTGCTAGCGAACACCGGGGAGCTGTTTTTT.